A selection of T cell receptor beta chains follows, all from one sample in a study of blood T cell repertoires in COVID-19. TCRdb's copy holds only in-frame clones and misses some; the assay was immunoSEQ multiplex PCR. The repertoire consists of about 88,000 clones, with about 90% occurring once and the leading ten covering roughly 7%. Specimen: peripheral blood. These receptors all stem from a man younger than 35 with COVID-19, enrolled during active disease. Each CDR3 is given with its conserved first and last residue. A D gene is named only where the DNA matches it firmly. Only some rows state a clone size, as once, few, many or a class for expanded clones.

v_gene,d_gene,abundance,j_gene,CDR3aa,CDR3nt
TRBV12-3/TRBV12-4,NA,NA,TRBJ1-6,CASSLAGLPLHF,TGTGCCAGCAGTTTAGCGGGGCTCCCCCTCCACTTT
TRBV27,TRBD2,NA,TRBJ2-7,CASSGGGDSYEQYF,TGTGCCAGCAGCGGGGGAGGGGATTCCTACGAGCAGTACTTC
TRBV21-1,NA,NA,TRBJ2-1,CAGRGRGPMYEQFF,TGTGCCGGGAGGGGCAGGGGGCCTATGTATGAGCAGTTCTTC
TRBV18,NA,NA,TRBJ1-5,CASSSSGLFQPQHF,TGTGCCAGCTCATCTAGCGGTCTTTTTCAGCCCCAGCATTTT
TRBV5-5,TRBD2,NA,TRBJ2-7,CASSAGVTSGYEQYF,TGTGCCAGCAGCGCCGGTGTGACTAGCGGGTACGAGCAGTACTTC
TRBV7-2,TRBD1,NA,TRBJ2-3,CASSLDSARGTDTQYF,TGTGCCAGCAGCTTAGATAGCGCCAGGGGGACAGATACGCAGTATTTT
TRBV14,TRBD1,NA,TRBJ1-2,CASSQTGDVGYTF,TGTGCCAGCAGCCAAACAGGGGATGTTGGCTACACCTTC
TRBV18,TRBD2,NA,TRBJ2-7,CASSLGTAGGYEQYF,TGTGCCAGCTCACTGGGGACAGCGGGGGGCTACGAGCAGTACTTC
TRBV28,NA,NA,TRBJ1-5,CASSTGQGWTGNQPQHF,TGTGCCAGCAGCACCGGCCAGGGATGGACGGGCAATCAGCCCCAGCATTTT
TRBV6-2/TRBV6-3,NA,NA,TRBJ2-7,CASSKPRDEQYF,TGTGCCAGCAGCAAGCCCCGGGACGAGCAGTACTTC
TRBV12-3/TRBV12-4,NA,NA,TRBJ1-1,CASSLQGNTEAFF,TGTGCCAGCAGCCTCCAGGGGAACACTGAAGCTTTCTTT
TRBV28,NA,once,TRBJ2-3,CASRPGGADDTQYF,TGTGCCAGCAGGCCCGGCGGGGCGGATGATACGCAGTATTTT
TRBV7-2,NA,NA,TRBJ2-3,CASSLGGKTDTQYF,TGTGCCAGCAGCTTAGGAGGGAAAACAGATACGCAGTATTTT
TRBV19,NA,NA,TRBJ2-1,CASSILGNEQFF,TGTGCCAGTAGTATTCTCGGGAATGAGCAGTTCTTC
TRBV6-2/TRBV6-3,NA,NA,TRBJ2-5,CASSNSGTSRETQYF,TGTGCCAGCAGTAACTCCGGGACATCTCGGGAGACCCAGTACTTC
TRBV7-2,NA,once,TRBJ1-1,CASSLIGGATEAFF,TGTGCCAGCAGCTTAATAGGGGGAGCCACTGAAGCTTTCTTT
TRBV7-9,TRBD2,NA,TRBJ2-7,CASSFPGRAREQYF,TGTGCCAGCAGTTTCCCGGGGAGGGCGAGAGAGCAGTACTTC
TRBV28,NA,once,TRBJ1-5,CASSVRGRGSQPQHF,TGTGCCAGCAGTGTACGCGGAAGGGGGTCACAGCCCCAGCATTTT
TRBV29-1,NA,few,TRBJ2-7,CSVAKSSSYEQYF,TGCAGCGTCGCCAAGAGTAGCTCCTACGAGCAGTACTTC
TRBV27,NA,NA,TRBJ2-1,CASSIWRGGSNEQFF,TGTGCCAGCAGCATATGGAGGGGAGGAAGCAATGAGCAGTTCTTC
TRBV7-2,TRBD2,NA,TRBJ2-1,CASSLGPGGPYNEQFF,TGTGCCAGCAGCTTAGGTCCGGGAGGGCCGTACAATGAGCAGTTCTTC
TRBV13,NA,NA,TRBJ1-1,CASSPKFGLNTEAFF,TGTGCCAGCAGCCCAAAGTTTGGACTAAACACTGAAGCTTTCTTT
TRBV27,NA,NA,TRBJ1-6,CASSWGSYNSPLHF,TGTGCCAGCAGTTGGGGCAGTTATAATTCACCCCTCCACTTT
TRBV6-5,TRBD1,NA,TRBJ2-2,CASRRGGQGYGELFF,TGTGCCAGCAGGAGAGGGGGACAGGGATACGGGGAGCTGTTTTTT
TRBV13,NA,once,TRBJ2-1,CASSIRTVDPSYNEQFF,TGTGCCAGCAGCATAAGGACAGTGGACCCGTCCTACAATGAGCAGTTCTTC
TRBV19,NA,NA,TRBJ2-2,CASSILGGDTGELFF,TGTGCCAGTAGTATCTTGGGCGGGGACACCGGGGAGCTGTTTTTT
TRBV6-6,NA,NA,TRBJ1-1,CASPLKEGSEAFF,TGTGCCAGCCCCCTGAAGGAGGGGTCTGAAGCTTTCTTT
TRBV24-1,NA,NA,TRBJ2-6,CATSARWSSGANVLTF,TGTGCCACCAGTGCCCGCTGGAGCTCTGGGGCCAACGTCCTGACTTTC
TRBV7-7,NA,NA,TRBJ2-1,CASSPAREENEQFF,TGTGCCAGCAGCCCAGCCAGGGAGGAGAATGAGCAGTTCTTC
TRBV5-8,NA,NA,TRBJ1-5,CASSLGAFSNQPQHF,TGTGCCAGCAGCTTGGGAGCTTTTAGCAATCAGCCCCAGCATTTT
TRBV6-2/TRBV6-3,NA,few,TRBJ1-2,CASSPDRRGYTF,TGTGCCAGCAGCCCGGACCGGAGGGGCTACACCTTC
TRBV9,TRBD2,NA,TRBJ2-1,CATNLAGGMDEQFF,TGTGCCACCAACCTAGCGGGAGGGATGGATGAGCAGTTCTTC
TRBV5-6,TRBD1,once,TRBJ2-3,CASSWGTGYNADTQYF,TGTGCCAGCAGCTGGGGGACAGGGTATAATGCAGATACGCAGTATTTT
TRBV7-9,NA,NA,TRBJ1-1,CASRSRGLNTEAFF,TGTGCCAGCAGGTCCCGCGGCCTGAACACTGAAGCTTTCTTT
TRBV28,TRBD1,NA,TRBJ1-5,CASSLSRGGVKPQHF,TGTGCCAGCAGTTTGAGTAGAGGGGGCGTAAAACCCCAGCATTTT
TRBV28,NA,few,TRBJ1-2,CASSRLPNGYTF,TGTGCCAGCAGCCGACTGCCGAATGGCTACACCTTC
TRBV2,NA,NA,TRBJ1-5,CASKTGYSNQPQHF,TGTGCCAGCAAAACAGGGTATAGCAATCAGCCCCAGCATTTT
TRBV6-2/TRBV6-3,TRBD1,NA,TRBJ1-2,CASSSLDRGSYGYTF,TGTGCCAGCAGCTCGCTGGACAGGGGAAGCTATGGCTACACCTTC
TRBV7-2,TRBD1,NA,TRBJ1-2,CASSLHRGAHYGYTF,TGTGCCAGCAGCCTCCACAGGGGGGCGCACTATGGCTACACCTTC
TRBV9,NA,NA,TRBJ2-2,CASSVARVNTGELFF,TGTGCCAGCAGCGTAGCACGAGTGAACACCGGGGAGCTGTTTTTT
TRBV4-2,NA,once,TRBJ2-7,CASSLAGAHEQYF,TGTGCCAGCAGCCTAGCAGGGGCCCACGAGCAGTACTTC
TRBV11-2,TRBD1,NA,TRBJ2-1,CASRETGGQNEQFF,TGTGCCAGCAGAGAGACAGGGGGCCAGAATGAGCAGTTCTTC
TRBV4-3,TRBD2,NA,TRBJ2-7,CASSRQAGGAYEQYF,TGCGCCAGCAGCCGACAAGCGGGAGGGGCCTACGAGCAGTACTTC
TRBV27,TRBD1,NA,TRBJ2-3,CASRRTGRNTDTQYF,TGTGCCAGCAGAAGGACAGGGCGTAACACAGATACGCAGTATTTT
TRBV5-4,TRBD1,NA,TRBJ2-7,CASSLQGIPYEQYF,TGTGCCAGCAGCTTACAGGGGATCCCCTACGAGCAGTACTTC
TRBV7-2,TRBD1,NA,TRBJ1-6,CASRESGGRWNSPLHF,TGTGCCAGCAGAGAATCAGGGGGGCGGTGGAATTCACCCCTCCACTTT
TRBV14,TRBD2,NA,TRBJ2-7,CASSQGTSRYEQYF,TGTGCCAGCAGCCAAGGGACTAGCCGCTACGAGCAGTACTTC
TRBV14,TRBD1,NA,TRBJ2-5,CASSPREGGALETQYF,TGTGCCAGCAGCCCCCGAGAAGGGGGCGCGTTGGAGACCCAGTACTTC